This T cell receptor (beta chain) was found in a study of cytomegalovirus exposure and HLA in healthy donors. Study-wide results and caveats: Judged likely to be a sequencing artifact was a cluster of highly shared sequence variants. Most TCR sequences were seen very rarely across donors, but some public TCRs occurred in many.

In the case of this clone: No antigen is known for it.

This CDR3 comprises 17 residues. Germline V gene sequence: CDR1 LNHDA, CDR2 SQIVND (reference sequence). Losses at the gene ends were 7 bases for V and 3 bases for J; bases not matched to a gene: 11. 13 Jbeta primers and 60 Vbeta primers were used for the PCR. Profiled with immunoSEQ multiplex PCR; TCRdb holds only in-frame clones, not every one. The table has 200,000 or so clones, about 89% seen once. Source material: PBMCs. The gene calls are TRBV19 and TRBJ2-1; 11 bases align to TRBD2. The clonotype was recovered from a man aged 25 to 45 in good health and CMV-seronegative. CDR3 sequence reads: CASKVAGGPNGYNEQFF. CDR3 DNA sequence: TGTGCCAGTAAAGTAGCGGGAGGGCCCAATGGCTACAATGAGCAGTTCTTC.